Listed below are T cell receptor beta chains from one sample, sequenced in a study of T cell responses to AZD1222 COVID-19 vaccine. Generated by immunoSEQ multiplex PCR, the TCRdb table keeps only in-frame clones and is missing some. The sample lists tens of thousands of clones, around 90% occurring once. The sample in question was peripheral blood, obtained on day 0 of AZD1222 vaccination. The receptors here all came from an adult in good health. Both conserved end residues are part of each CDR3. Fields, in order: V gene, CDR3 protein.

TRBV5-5,CASSPWSGGGNIQYF
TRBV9,CASRAAGPGELFF
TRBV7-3,CASSISVQETQYF
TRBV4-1,CASSQGGAGYTF
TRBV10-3,CAISIDGQETQYF
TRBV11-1,CASSKGQESGNTIYF
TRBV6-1,CASSEAGGNQPQHF
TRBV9,CASSVGVGTEKLFF
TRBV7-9,CASSFLGKHGYTF
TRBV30,CAWSEAVGSNQPQHF
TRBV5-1,CASSPGTGRDEKLFF
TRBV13,CASSLGRAANTEAFF
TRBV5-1,CASSLVASGNYEQYF
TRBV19,CASSRGLGLAGYNEQFF
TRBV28,CASSFPGLPGGGYTF
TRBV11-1,CASSSNRGSEAFF
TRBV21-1,CASSKKLGGRQFYEQYF
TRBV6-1,CASSKAKGQGSNQPQHF
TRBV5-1,CASWSTPGVTEAFF
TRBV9,CASSVGMGDGEQYF
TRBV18,CASSPQQGATDTQYF
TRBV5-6,CASRLRGAVGQPQHF
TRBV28,CASSPGLAANTGELFF
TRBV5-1,CASSPVGGGTGELFF
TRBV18,CASSPQLAHNEQFF
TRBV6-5,CASSYFPLLRDTEAFF
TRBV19,CASSIVAVPNQPQHF
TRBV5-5,CASSLAWREGNEQFF
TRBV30,CAWSERGADTGELFF
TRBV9,CASRGTGNNYGYTF
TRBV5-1,CASSLVYGGEETQYF
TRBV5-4,CASSLMAGGRHEQFF
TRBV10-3,CAISEQLGNTIYF
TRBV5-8,CASSQQGMGNTEAFF
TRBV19,CASSIIATGELFF
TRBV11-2,CASSLALAGGNEQFF
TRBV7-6,CASSLISTEQSYNEQFF
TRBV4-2,CASSQERTGYGYTF
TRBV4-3,CASSAREGGTEAFF
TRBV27,CASSPRRQFYGYTF